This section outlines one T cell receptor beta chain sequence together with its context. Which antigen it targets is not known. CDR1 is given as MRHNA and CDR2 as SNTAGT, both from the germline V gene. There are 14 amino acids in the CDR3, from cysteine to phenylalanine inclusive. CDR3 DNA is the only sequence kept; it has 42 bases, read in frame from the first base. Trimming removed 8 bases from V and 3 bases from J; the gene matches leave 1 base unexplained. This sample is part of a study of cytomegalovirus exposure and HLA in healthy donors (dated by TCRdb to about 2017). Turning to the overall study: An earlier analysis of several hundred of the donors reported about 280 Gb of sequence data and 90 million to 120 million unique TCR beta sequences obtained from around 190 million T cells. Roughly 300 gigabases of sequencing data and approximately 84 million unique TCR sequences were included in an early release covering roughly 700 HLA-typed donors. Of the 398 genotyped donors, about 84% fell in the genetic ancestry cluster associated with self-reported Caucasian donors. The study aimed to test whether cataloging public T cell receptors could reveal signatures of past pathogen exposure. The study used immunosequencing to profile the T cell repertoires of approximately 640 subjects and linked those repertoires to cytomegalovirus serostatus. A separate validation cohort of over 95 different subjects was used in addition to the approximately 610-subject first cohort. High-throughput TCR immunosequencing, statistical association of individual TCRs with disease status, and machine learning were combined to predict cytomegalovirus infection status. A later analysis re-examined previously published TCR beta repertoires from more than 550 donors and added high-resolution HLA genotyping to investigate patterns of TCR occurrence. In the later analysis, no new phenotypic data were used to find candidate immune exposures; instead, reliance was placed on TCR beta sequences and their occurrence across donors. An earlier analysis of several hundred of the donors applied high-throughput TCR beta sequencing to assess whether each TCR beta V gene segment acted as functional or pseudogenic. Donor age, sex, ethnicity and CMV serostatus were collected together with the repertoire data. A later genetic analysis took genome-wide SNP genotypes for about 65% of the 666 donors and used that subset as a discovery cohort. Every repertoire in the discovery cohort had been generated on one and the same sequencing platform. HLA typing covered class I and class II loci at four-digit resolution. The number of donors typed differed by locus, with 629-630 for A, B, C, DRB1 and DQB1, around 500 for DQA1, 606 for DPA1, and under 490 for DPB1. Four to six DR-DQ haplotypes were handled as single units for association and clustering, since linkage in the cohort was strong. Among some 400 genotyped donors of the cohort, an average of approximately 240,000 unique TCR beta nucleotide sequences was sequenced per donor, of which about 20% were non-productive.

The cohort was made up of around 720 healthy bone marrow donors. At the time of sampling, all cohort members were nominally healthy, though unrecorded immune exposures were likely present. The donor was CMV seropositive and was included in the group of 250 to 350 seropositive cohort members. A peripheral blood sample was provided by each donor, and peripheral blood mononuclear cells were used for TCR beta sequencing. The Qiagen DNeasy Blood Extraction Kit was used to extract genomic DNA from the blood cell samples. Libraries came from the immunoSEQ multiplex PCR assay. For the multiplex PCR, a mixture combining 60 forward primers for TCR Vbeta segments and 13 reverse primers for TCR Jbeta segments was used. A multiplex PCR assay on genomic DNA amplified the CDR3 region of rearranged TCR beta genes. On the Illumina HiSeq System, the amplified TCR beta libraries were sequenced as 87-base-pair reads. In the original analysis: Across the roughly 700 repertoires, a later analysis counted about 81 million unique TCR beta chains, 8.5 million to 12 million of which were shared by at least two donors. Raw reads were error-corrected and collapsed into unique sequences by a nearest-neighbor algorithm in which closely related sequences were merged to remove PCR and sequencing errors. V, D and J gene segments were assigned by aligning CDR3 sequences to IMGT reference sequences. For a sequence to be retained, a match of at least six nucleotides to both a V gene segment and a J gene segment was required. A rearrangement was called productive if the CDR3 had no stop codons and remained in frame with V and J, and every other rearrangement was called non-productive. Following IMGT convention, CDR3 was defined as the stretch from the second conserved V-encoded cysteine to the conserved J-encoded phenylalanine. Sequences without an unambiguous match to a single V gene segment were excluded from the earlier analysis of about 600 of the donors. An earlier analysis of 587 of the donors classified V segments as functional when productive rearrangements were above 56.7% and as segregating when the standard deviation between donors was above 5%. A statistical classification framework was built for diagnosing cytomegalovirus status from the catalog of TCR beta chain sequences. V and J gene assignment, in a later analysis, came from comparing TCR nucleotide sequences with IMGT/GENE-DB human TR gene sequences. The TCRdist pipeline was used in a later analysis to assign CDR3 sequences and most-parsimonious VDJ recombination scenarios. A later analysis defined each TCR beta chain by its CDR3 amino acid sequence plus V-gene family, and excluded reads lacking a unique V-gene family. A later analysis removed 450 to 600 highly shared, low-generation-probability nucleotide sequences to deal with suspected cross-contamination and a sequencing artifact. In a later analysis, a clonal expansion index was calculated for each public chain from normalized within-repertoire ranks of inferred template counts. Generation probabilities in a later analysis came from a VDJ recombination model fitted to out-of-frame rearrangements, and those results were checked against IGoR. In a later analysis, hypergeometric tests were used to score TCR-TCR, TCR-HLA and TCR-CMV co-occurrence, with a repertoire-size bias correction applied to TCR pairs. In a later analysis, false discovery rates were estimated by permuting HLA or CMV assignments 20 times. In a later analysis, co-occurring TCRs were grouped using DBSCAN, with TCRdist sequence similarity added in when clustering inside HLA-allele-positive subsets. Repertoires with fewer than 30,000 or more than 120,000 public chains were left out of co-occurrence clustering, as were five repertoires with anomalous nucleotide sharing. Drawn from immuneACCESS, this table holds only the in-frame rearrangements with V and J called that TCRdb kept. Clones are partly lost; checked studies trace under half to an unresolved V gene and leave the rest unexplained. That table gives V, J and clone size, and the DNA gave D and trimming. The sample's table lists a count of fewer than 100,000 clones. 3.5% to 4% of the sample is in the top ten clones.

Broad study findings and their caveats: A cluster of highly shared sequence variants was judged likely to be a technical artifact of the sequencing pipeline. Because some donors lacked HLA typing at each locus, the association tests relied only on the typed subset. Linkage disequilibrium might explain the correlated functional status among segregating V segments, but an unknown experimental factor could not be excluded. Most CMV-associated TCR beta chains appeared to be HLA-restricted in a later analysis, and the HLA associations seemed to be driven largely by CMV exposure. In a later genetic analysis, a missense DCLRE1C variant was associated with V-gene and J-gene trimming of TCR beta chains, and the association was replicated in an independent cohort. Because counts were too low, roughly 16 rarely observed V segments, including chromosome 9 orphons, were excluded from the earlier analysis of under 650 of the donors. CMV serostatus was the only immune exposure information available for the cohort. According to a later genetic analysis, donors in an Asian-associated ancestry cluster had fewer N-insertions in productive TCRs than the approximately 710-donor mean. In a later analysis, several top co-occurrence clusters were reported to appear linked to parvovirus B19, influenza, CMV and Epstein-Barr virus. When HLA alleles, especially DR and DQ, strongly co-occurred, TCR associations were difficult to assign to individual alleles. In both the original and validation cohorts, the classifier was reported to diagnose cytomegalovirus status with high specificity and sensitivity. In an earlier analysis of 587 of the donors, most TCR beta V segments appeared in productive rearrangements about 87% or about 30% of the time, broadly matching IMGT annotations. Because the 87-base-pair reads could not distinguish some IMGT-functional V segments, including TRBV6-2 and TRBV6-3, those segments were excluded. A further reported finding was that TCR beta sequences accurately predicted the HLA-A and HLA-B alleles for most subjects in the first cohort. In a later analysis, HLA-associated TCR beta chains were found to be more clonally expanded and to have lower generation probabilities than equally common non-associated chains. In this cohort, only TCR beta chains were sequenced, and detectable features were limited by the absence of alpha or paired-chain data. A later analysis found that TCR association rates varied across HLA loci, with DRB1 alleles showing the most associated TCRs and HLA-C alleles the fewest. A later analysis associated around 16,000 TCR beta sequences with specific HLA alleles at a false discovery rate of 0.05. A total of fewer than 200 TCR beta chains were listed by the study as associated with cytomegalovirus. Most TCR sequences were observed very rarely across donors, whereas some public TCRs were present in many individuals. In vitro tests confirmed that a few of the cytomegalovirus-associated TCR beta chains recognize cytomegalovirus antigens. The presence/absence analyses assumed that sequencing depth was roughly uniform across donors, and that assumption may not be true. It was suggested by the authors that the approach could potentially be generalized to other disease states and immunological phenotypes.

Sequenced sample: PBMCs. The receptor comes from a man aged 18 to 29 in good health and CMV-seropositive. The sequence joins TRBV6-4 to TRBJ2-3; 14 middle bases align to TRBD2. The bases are TGTGCCAGCGGACTAGCGGGGGGTACAGATACGCAGTATTTT. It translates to CASGLAGGTDTQYF.